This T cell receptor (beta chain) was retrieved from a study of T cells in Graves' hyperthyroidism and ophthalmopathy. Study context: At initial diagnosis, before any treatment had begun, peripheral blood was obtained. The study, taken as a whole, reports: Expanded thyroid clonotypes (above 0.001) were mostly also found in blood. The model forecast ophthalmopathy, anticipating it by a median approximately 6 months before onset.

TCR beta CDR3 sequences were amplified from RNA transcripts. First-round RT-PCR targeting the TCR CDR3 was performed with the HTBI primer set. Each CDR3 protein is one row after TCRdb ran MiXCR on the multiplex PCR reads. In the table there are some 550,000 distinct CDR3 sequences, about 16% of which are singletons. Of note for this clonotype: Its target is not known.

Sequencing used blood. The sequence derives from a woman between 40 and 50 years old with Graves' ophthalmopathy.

The CDR3 coding sequence is TGCGCCAGCAGCCAAGATACCGGGACTAGCGCTTACGAGCAGTACTTC. It translates to CASSQDTGTSAYEQYF. This chain joins TRBV4-1 and TRBJ2-7, with 10 nucleotides matching TRBD2. The CDR3 has 16 amino acids. V gave up 0 bases and J gave up 4 bases; unmatched junction bases: 6. Germline CDR1 reads MGHRA; CDR2 reads YSYEKL.